This is a list of T cell receptor beta chains from one sample in a study of radiotherapy plus CTLA-4 blockade in lung cancer. Sequencing used immunoSEQ multiplex PCR; TCRdb keeps in-frame clones, though not all of them. This sample has about 81,000 clones, with less than 80% found just once. The starting material was peripheral blood, obtained from a patient treated with radiotherapy plus ipilimumab. The receptors shown here come from a human donor with non-small cell lung cancer that progressed on radiotherapy plus ipilimumab. Each CDR3 is given with its conserved first and last residue. The order of the fields is D gene, CDR3 length, J gene, V gene, clone size, CDR3 protein, CDR3 DNA. The D gene is left open where the match is weak. Size is omitted from some rows. Given values are once, few, many or a class for expanded clones.

d_gene: -
len: 15
j_gene: TRBJ1-6
v_gene: TRBV19
abundance: -
CDR3aa: CASNPVGPGNSPLHF
CDR3nt: TGTGCCAGTAACCCCGTGGGGCCGGGGAATTCACCCCTCCACTTT

d_gene: -
len: 13
j_gene: TRBJ2-7
v_gene: TRBV14
abundance: few
CDR3aa: CASSPGGPYEQYF
CDR3nt: TGTGCCAGCAGCCCCGGAGGTCCCTACGAGCAGTACTTC

d_gene: -
len: 17
j_gene: TRBJ2-2
v_gene: TRBV15
abundance: -
CDR3aa: CATSRDGNGGRTGELFF
CDR3nt: TGTGCCACCAGCAGAGATGGGAACGGGGGGCGGACCGGGGAGCTGTTTTTT

d_gene: -
len: 16
j_gene: TRBJ1-1
v_gene: TRBV18
abundance: -
CDR3aa: CASSPPGPSWVTEAFF
CDR3nt: TGTGCCAGCTCACCACCGGGACCCAGTTGGGTCACTGAAGCTTTCTTT

d_gene: -
len: 15
j_gene: TRBJ1-5
v_gene: TRBV19
abundance: -
CDR3aa: CASTGVGYSNQPQHF
CDR3nt: TGTGCCAGTACGGGGGTAGGTTATAGCAATCAGCCCCAGCATTTT

d_gene: -
len: 14
j_gene: TRBJ2-5
v_gene: TRBV11-2
abundance: -
CDR3aa: CASSLGRGQETQYF
CDR3nt: TGTGCCAGCAGCTTGGGTAGGGGGCAAGAGACCCAGTACTTC

d_gene: -
len: 13
j_gene: TRBJ2-6
v_gene: TRBV14
abundance: -
CDR3aa: CASSQAGANVLTF
CDR3nt: TGTGCCAGCAGCCAAGCTGGGGCCAACGTCCTGACTTTC

d_gene: -
len: 13
j_gene: TRBJ1-1
v_gene: TRBV10-3
abundance: -
CDR3aa: CAISVGRYTEAFF
CDR3nt: TGTGCCATCAGTGTCGGCAGGTACACTGAAGCTTTCTTT

d_gene: -
len: 16
j_gene: TRBJ2-2
v_gene: TRBV5-1
abundance: -
CDR3aa: CASSLAGLANTGELFF
CDR3nt: TGCGCCAGCAGCTTGGCAGGCCTAGCGAACACCGGGGAGCTGTTTTTT

d_gene: -
len: 14
j_gene: TRBJ2-7
v_gene: TRBV7-8
abundance: once
CDR3aa: CASTGDGDSYEQYF
CDR3nt: TGTGCCAGCACCGGAGACGGTGACTCCTACGAGCAGTACTTC

d_gene: -
len: 16
j_gene: TRBJ2-3
v_gene: TRBV7-8
abundance: -
CDR3aa: CASSLSPPTVTDTQYF
CDR3nt: TGTGCCAGCAGCTTAAGTCCACCCACCGTCACAGATACGCAGTATTTT

d_gene: -
len: 15
j_gene: TRBJ2-7
v_gene: TRBV28
abundance: -
CDR3aa: CASSGTDRDIYEQYF
CDR3nt: TGTGCCAGCAGTGGGACGGACCGGGATATCTACGAGCAGTACTTC

d_gene: -
len: 15
j_gene: TRBJ1-5
v_gene: TRBV19
abundance: -
CDR3aa: CASSIAAYSNQPQHF
CDR3nt: TGTGCCAGTAGTATAGCAGCGTATAGCAATCAGCCCCAGCATTTT

d_gene: -
len: 17
j_gene: TRBJ1-4
v_gene: TRBV27
abundance: -
CDR3aa: CASSQIGGGPTNEKLFF
CDR3nt: TGTGCCAGCAGCCAGATAGGCGGGGGACCAACTAATGAAAAACTGTTTTTT

d_gene: -
len: 16
j_gene: TRBJ2-7
v_gene: TRBV23-1
abundance: -
CDR3aa: CASSQTGNRVGYEQYF
CDR3nt: TGCGCCAGCAGTCAGACCGGGAACAGGGTGGGGTACGAGCAGTACTTC

d_gene: -
len: 14
j_gene: TRBJ1-1
v_gene: TRBV6-5
abundance: -
CDR3aa: CASMSASRWTEAFF
CDR3nt: TGTGCCAGCATGTCGGCCTCGAGGTGGACTGAAGCTTTCTTT

d_gene: TRBD1
len: 14
j_gene: TRBJ1-1
v_gene: TRBV4-2
abundance: few
CDR3aa: CASSGRGQGSEAFF
CDR3nt: TGTGCCAGCAGCGGGCGGGGACAGGGCTCTGAAGCTTTCTTT

d_gene: TRBD2
len: 16
j_gene: TRBJ2-2
v_gene: TRBV28
abundance: -
CDR3aa: CASSLGLAGLTGELFF
CDR3nt: TGTGCCAGCAGTTTGGGGCTAGCGGGACTCACCGGGGAGCTGTTTTTT

d_gene: TRBD1
len: 17
j_gene: TRBJ1-1
v_gene: TRBV19
abundance: -
CDR3aa: CASMRGDRGRPTTEAFF
CDR3nt: TGTGCCAGTATGAGGGGGGACAGGGGCCGACCCACCACTGAAGCTTTCTTT

d_gene: -
len: 15
j_gene: TRBJ2-1
v_gene: TRBV6-1
abundance: -
CDR3aa: CASSELASSYNEQFF
CDR3nt: TGTGCCAGCAGTGAGCTAGCGTCATCCTACAATGAGCAGTTCTTC

d_gene: -
len: 16
j_gene: TRBJ2-5
v_gene: TRBV5-8
abundance: -
CDR3aa: CASSLGTGGGQETQYF
CDR3nt: TGTGCCAGCAGCTTGGGTACCGGAGGGGGCCAAGAGACCCAGTACTTC

d_gene: -
len: 12
j_gene: TRBJ2-7
v_gene: TRBV2
abundance: once
CDR3aa: CASSLSPPEQYF
CDR3nt: TGTGCCAGCAGTTTGTCTCCCCCCGAGCAGTACTTC

d_gene: -
len: 12
j_gene: TRBJ2-3
v_gene: TRBV30
abundance: -
CDR3aa: CAWSVRTDTQYF
CDR3nt: TGTGCCTGGAGTGTGCGCACAGATACGCAGTATTTT

d_gene: TRBD1
len: 16
j_gene: TRBJ1-3
v_gene: TRBV6-5
abundance: few
CDR3aa: CASSFSGTGAGNTIYF
CDR3nt: TGTGCCAGCAGTTTTTCCGGGACAGGGGCTGGAAACACCATATATTTT

d_gene: -
len: 14
j_gene: TRBJ2-7
v_gene: TRBV6-1
abundance: -
CDR3aa: CASMIQGSPYEQYF
CDR3nt: TGTGCCAGCATGATCCAGGGGTCCCCCTACGAGCAGTACTTC

d_gene: TRBD2
len: 16
j_gene: TRBJ2-2
v_gene: TRBV19
abundance: -
CDR3aa: CASSILAGVNTGELFF
CDR3nt: TGTGCCAGTAGTATACTAGCGGGGGTTAACACCGGGGAGCTGTTTTTT

d_gene: TRBD2
len: 17
j_gene: TRBJ2-1
v_gene: TRBV7-2
abundance: -
CDR3aa: CASSPLAGVTSYNEQFF
CDR3nt: TGTGCCAGCAGCCCTTTAGCGGGAGTAACCTCCTACAATGAGCAGTTCTTC

d_gene: -
len: 14
j_gene: TRBJ2-2
v_gene: TRBV9
abundance: -
CDR3aa: CASSFRQITGELFF
CDR3nt: TGTGCCAGCAGCTTCCGACAGATCACCGGGGAGCTGTTTTTT

d_gene: TRBD1
len: 15
j_gene: TRBJ2-7
v_gene: TRBV2
abundance: -
CDR3aa: CASSEGTGETYEQYF
CDR3nt: TGTGCCAGCAGTGAGGGGACAGGGGAAACCTACGAGCAGTACTTC

d_gene: -
len: 15
j_gene: TRBJ2-5
v_gene: TRBV7-3
abundance: -
CDR3aa: CASSFPSVFGETQYF
CDR3nt: TGTGCCAGCAGCTTCCCTAGCGTCTTCGGGGAGACCCAGTACTTC

d_gene: TRBD1
len: 16
j_gene: TRBJ2-1
v_gene: TRBV9
abundance: few
CDR3aa: CASSAHPNRGSNEQFF
CDR3nt: TGTGCCAGCAGCGCACACCCAAACAGGGGAAGCAATGAGCAGTTCTTC

d_gene: -
len: 16
j_gene: TRBJ2-3
v_gene: TRBV15
abundance: -
CDR3aa: CATSRGLGSSTDTQYF
CDR3nt: TGTGCCACCAGCCGTGGATTGGGGTCTAGCACAGATACGCAGTATTTT

d_gene: TRBD1
len: 13
j_gene: TRBJ2-7
v_gene: TRBV6-1
abundance: -
CDR3aa: CASSQDRGAEQYF
CDR3nt: TGTGCCAGCAGCCAAGACAGGGGGGCCGAGCAGTACTTC

d_gene: -
len: 15
j_gene: TRBJ1-5
v_gene: TRBV4-3
abundance: few
CDR3aa: CASSQDWAANQPQHF
CDR3nt: TGCGCCAGCAGCCAAGATTGGGCAGCTAATCAGCCCCAGCATTTT

d_gene: TRBD2
len: 14
j_gene: TRBJ2-1
v_gene: TRBV5-1
abundance: -
CDR3aa: CASSPPSGYNEQFF
CDR3nt: TGCGCCAGCAGTCCTCCTAGCGGCTACAATGAGCAGTTCTTC

d_gene: -
len: 11
j_gene: TRBJ2-7
v_gene: TRBV11-2
abundance: few
CDR3aa: CASSFMGEQYF
CDR3nt: TGTGCCAGCAGCTTTATGGGGGAGCAGTACTTC

d_gene: -
len: 17
j_gene: TRBJ2-4
v_gene: TRBV7-9
abundance: -
CDR3aa: CASSLIGAAERKNIQYF
CDR3nt: TGTGCCAGCAGCTTAATCGGCGCGGCAGAGCGAAAAAACATTCAGTACTTC

d_gene: TRBD2
len: 14
j_gene: TRBJ2-3
v_gene: TRBV5-4
abundance: -
CDR3aa: CASSTRTSGNTQYF
CDR3nt: TGTGCCAGCAGCACACGGACTAGTGGGAATACGCAGTATTTT

d_gene: -
len: 14
j_gene: TRBJ2-7
v_gene: TRBV2
abundance: -
CDR3aa: CASNLGGSSYEQYF
CDR3nt: TGTGCCAGCAATCTCGGAGGCAGCTCCTACGAGCAGTACTTC

d_gene: -
len: 14
j_gene: TRBJ2-7
v_gene: TRBV9
abundance: -
CDR3aa: CASSVGGNLYEQYF
CDR3nt: TGTGCCAGCAGCGTCGGAGGGAACCTCTACGAGCAGTACTTC

d_gene: -
len: 15
j_gene: TRBJ1-5
v_gene: TRBV19
abundance: -
CDR3aa: CASSIEGYSNQPQHF
CDR3nt: TGTGCCAGTAGTATAGAAGGTTATAGCAATCAGCCCCAGCATTTT

d_gene: TRBD1
len: 14
j_gene: TRBJ1-1
v_gene: TRBV29-1
abundance: -
CDR3aa: CSAFHRGRNTEAFF
CDR3nt: TGCAGCGCCTTTCACAGGGGGCGAAACACTGAAGCTTTCTTT

d_gene: -
len: 13
j_gene: TRBJ1-2
v_gene: TRBV6-5
abundance: few
CDR3aa: CASSYDPRGGYTF
CDR3nt: TGTGCCAGCAGTTACGATCCGCGGGGTGGCTACACCTTC